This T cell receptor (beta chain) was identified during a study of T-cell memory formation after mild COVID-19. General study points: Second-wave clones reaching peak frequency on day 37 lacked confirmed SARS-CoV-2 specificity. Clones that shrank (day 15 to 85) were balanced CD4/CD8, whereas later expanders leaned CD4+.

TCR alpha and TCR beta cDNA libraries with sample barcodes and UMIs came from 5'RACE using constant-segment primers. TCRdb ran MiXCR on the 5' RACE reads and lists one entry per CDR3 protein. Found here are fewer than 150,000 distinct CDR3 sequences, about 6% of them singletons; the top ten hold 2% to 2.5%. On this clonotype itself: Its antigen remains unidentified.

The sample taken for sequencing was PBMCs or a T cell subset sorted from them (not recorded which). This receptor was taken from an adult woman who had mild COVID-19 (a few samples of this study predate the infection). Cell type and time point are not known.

CDR3 sequence (DNA): TGTGCCACCGCCACCCCGGACGCCGCGGGTTATACGCAGTATTTT. Amino acid sequence: CATATPDAAGYTQYF. This chain joins TRBV24-1 and TRBJ2-3; perhaps TRBD2 as D (5 bases). This CDR3 comprises 15 residues. Trimming took off 9 bases at V and 7 bases at J, with 22 bases between the two ends. Germline V lookup: CDR1 KGHDR, CDR2 SFDVKD.